This T cell receptor (beta chain) was sequenced during a study of regulatory T cells in long-lasting Graves disease. General study points: More public clonotypes were shared by persistent patients (2,741) than by new patients (fewer than 1,000).

V was cut by 7 bases and J by 0 bases, with 13 bases left in between. The CDR3 contains 16 residues. In germline, CDR1 is MNHNS, CDR2 SASEGT. This sample's time point: persistent/refractory GD, antithyroid drugs over 5 years with positive TRAb. PBMC RNA served as the TCR library source. Arm-PCR of CDR3 regions and iRepertoire HTBI primers were the basis on which TCR beta libraries were built. From the multiplex PCR reads, TCRdb called clonotypes with MiXCR, one entry per CDR3 protein. The sample holds almost 350,000 distinct CDR3 sequences, about 20% seen once. As for this clonotype: The antigen is unknown.

The sample here was peripheral blood mononuclear cells (PBMCs), taken when the disease was refractory, from a patient treated with antithyroid drugs. The chain has TRBV6-1 and TRBJ2-6; tentative D call: TRBD2 (6 bases). The source of this sequence is a female donor with Graves disease. This chain's CDR3 is CASNQGLLSGANVLTF. The CDR3 nucleotides read TGTGCCAGCAATCAGGGACTTCTCTCTGGGGCCAACGTCCTGACTTTC.